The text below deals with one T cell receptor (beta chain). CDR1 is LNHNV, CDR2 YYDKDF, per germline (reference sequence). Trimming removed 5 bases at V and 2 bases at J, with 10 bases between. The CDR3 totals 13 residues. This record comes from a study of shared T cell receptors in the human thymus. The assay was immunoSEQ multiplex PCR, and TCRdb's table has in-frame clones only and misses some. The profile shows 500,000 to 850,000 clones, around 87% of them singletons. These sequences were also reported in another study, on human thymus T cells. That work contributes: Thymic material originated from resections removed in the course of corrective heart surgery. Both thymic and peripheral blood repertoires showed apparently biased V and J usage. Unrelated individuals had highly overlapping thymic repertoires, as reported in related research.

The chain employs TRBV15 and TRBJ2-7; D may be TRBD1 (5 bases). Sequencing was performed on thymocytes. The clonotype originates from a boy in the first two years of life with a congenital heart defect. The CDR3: CATSAPGTYEQYF. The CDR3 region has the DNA TGTGCCACCAGCGCCCCAGGGACCTACGAGCAGTACTTC.